The rows below give T cell receptor beta chains drawn from one sample of a study of vaccination and CD4 T cells after COVID-19. MiXCR, applied by TCRdb to the PCR reads, yields one record per CDR3 protein. There are some 25,000 distinct CDR3 sequences in the sample; about 56% occur only once, and over 7.5% lies in the top ten. For these TCRs, the target antigens are not known. Sequencing was done on a sample of CD4+ T cells from blood, cultured in vitro. Receptor source: a human donor who had recovered from COVID-19. Both conserved end residues are part of each CDR3. D genes are given only for firm matches. Clone sizes are given selectively: once, few, many, or a class where the clone is expanded.

D gene | J gene | clone size | V gene | CDR3 DNA | CDR3 protein
TRBD1 | TRBJ1-5 | few | TRBV2 | TGTGCCAGCAGATACAGGGGGGTTGATCAGCCCCAGCATTTT | CASRYRGVDQPQHF
NA | TRBJ2-7 | NA | TRBV28 | TGTGCCAGCAGTTTAATCGGTTACGAGCAGTACTTC | CASSLIGYEQYF
NA | TRBJ1-5 | NA | TRBV5-1 | TGCGCCAGCAGCTTCTATGGTAATCAGCCCCAGCATTTT | CASSFYGNQPQHF
NA | TRBJ1-6 | few | TRBV7-3 | TGTGCCAGCAGCTTAGTGGCCCGGGACCCCCTCCACTTT | CASSLVARDPLHF
NA | TRBJ1-6 | NA | TRBV6-5 | TGTGCCAGCAGTTACTCGGCCACCCTGTATAATTCACCCCTCCACTTT | CASSYSATLYNSPLHF
NA | TRBJ1-1 | NA | TRBV20-1 | TGCAGTGCTAACCGACAGGCCGGGTTCACTGAAGCTTTCTTT | CSANRQAGFTEAFF
TRBD2 | TRBJ2-7 | NA | TRBV20-1 | TGCAGTGCTAGAAGGCTAGCGGATATCTACGAGCAGTACTTC | CSARRLADIYEQYF
NA | TRBJ1-1 | NA | TRBV28 | TGTGCCAGCAGTGGGGACACCTACACTGAAGCTTTCTTT | CASSGDTYTEAFF
NA | TRBJ1-1 | NA | TRBV20-1 | TGCAGTGCTAGAGATAGGTCCGGAGTTAACACTGAAGCTTTCTTT | CSARDRSGVNTEAFF
NA | TRBJ1-2 | NA | TRBV20-1 | TGCAGTGCGCCACCTCCTGGACGGCAGGCCCATGGCTACACCTTC | CSAPPPGRQAHGYTF
NA | TRBJ2-2 | few | TRBV27 | TGTGCCAGCACCAGAGGTTCGAACACCGGGGAGCTGTTTTTT | CASTRGSNTGELFF
NA | TRBJ1-3 | NA | TRBV7-2 | TGTGCCAGCAGCTTAGAGACAGGCTCTGGAAACACCATATATTTT | CASSLETGSGNTIYF
NA | TRBJ2-2 | NA | TRBV10-3 | TGTGCCATCAGTGTACGCAGGAGGAGTACCGGGGAGCTGTTTTTT | CAISVRRRSTGELFF
TRBD1 | TRBJ1-5 | few | TRBV2 | TGTGCCAGCAGAACAGGGGGCGTGAGCAATCAGCCCCAGCATTTT | CASRTGGVSNQPQHF
NA | TRBJ2-7 | once | TRBV6-1 | TGTGCCAGCGGGGGGAGGTTCTACGAGCAGTACTTC | CASGGRFYEQYF
TRBD1 | TRBJ1-2 | NA | TRBV20-1 | TGCAGTGCTAGAGATTTGGCGGGACAGGGCAACTATGGCTACACCTTC | CSARDLAGQGNYGYTF